Below, 15 T cell receptor beta chains from the same sample are listed, as sequenced in a study of T cell repertoires in cytomegalovirus infection. TCRdb used MiXCR to reprocess the reads, holding one entry per CDR3 protein. The sample includes 40,000 to 50,000 distinct CDR3 sequences, around 20% seen only once; the top ten take about 18%. Antigens of these TCRs are unknown. Sequenced: PBMCs, sequenced either directly or after in vitro stimulation (not recorded which). Receptors were obtained from a human donor in good health (CMV status not recorded). Some clones in this sample may be carry-over from other donors' samples.

The chain couples TRBV7-3 to TRBJ1-2; perhaps TRBD1 as D (5 bases). The CDR3 loop spans 15 amino acids. Looked up from germline, CDR1 is SGHTA and CDR2 is FQGTGA. V lost 4 bases to trimming and J lost 7 bases, with 19 bases between them. The DNA of the CDR3 is TGTGCCAGCAGCTCCTATTACAGGATCGGTGGTGGCTACACCTTC. This encodes CASSSYYRIGGGYTF. Drawing the rest from reference TRBV7-3 and TRBJ1-2, the complete variable domain is GAGVSQTPSNKVTEKGKYVELRCDPISGHTALYWYRQSLGQGPEFLIYFQGTGAADDSGLPNDRFFAVRPEGSVSTLKIQRTERGDSAVYLCASSSYYRIGGGYTFGSGTRLTVV.

This clonotype showed up many times. This chain joins TRBV7-9 and TRBJ1-1; 8 bases are a match to TRBD1. The CDR3 is 14 residues long. Germline assignment: CDR1 SEHNR and CDR2 FQNEAQ (reference sequence). V lost 5 bases, J lost 1 base, and 3 bases stayed unmatched. The CDR3 loop reads CASSPDRGNTEAFF. The DNA for the CDR3 is TGTGCCAGCAGCCCTGACAGGGGGAACACTGAAGCTTTCTTT.

A remark on this clonotype: With a much larger clone just one base away, this may be a read error. The chain has TRBV2 and TRBJ1-1, with D perhaps matching TRBD1 (6 bases). In germline, CDR1 is SNHLY, CDR2 FYNNEI. V was pared by 11 bases and J by 6 bases, with 16 bases between. This CDR3 comprises 12 residues. The CDR3 protein is CAERGGGAEAFF. CDR3 bases: TGTGCCGAGCGGGGAGGGGGGGCTGAAGCTTTCTTT.

This clonotype was observed a few times. This rearrangement joins TRBV10-3 to TRBJ2-1, with 10 bases aligning to TRBD2. The V gene's germline CDR1 is ENHRY and CDR2 SYGVKD. The trim removed 10 bases at V and 8 bases at J, leaving 8 bases unmatched. The CDR3 has 13 residues. CDR3 sequence (DNA): TGTGCCACCCGGACTAGCGGTGAAGATGAGCAGTTCTTC. This gives the protein CATRTSGEDEQFF.

This clonotype is termed medium-sized. The CDR3 nucleotides read TGTGCCGCCAGGACTAGTCTCTCTTTTGGCACCAATGAGCAGTTCTTC. Translated: CAARTSLSFGTNEQFF. The rearrangement links TRBV28 to TRBJ2-1; 7 bases match TRBD2. The V gene's germline CDR1 is MDHEN and CDR2 SYDVKM. Germline trimming cut 11 bases from V and 6 bases from J; bases unmatched to any gene: 19. The CDR3 loop spans 16 amino acids.

This clonotype was seen ten or more times. The chain recombines TRBV7-9 with TRBJ2-7, with D possibly being TRBD1 or TRBD2 (5 bases each). Trimming cost V 5 bases and J 4 bases, with 24 bases left between them. This CDR3 is 17 amino acids long. Germline CDR1 is SEHNR and CDR2 is FQNEAQ (reference sequence). CDR3 DNA: TGTGCCAGCAGCCCCCCCCTGGGACGGGTCCTAGGTTACGAGCAGTACTTC. This sequence encodes CASSPPLGRVLGYEQYF. Full variable domain (missing parts from reference TRBV7-9 and TRBJ2-7): DTGVSQNPRHKITKRGQNVTFRCDPISEHNRLYWYRQTLGQGPEFLTYFQNEAQLEKSRLLSDRFSAERPKGSFSTLEIQRTEQGDSAMYLCASSPPLGRVLGYEQYFGPGTRLTVT.

This clonotype was seen ten or more times. V usage is TRBV11-2 and J usage is TRBJ2-1; D possibly corresponds to TRBD2 (5 bases). CDR3 size: 19 residues. CDR1 and CDR2 (germline): SGHAT, FQNNGV. Trimming removed 5 bases at V and 5 bases at J, with 28 bases between. The CDR3 region is CASSPRRAPSRAYDNEQFF. In nucleotides, the CDR3 is TGTGCCAGCAGCCCTCGAAGGGCCCCCTCGAGGGCGTATGACAATGAGCAGTTCTTC.

The CDR3 nucleotides read TGCGCCAGCAGCCAAGATGTGTCAGGGCGAACCGGGGAGCTGTTTTTT. This encodes CASSQDVSGRTGELFF. The chain combines TRBV4-1 with TRBJ2-2; TRBD1 is a possible D gene (5 bases). Germline CDR1 reads MGHRA; CDR2 reads YSYEKL. The V end was cut by 0 bases, the J end by 5 bases, with 13 bases between. CDR3 length: 16 residues.

This clonotype was seen ten or more times. V and J are TRBV2 and TRBJ2-7; D gene unclear. The CDR3 length is 11 residues. Germline V gene data show CDR1 as SNHLY and CDR2 as FYNNEI. With 5 bases removed from V and 3 bases from J, the gap between germline ends came to 5 bases. CDR3 in amino acids: CASSTGYEQYF. In DNA form, the CDR3 reads TGTGCCAGCAGTACGGGCTACGAGCAGTACTTC.

This clonotype was seen many times. The chain recombines TRBV7-2 with TRBJ2-7; the D gene is possibly TRBD1 (5 bases). This CDR3 is built from 14 residues. V was clipped by 4 bases and J by 1 base, with 11 bases between them. Germline-derived CDR1 and CDR2 are SGHTA and FQGNSA. CDR3 loop: CASSSDRQSYEQYF. The CDR3, as DNA: TGTGCCAGCAGCTCCGACAGACAGTCCTACGAGCAGTACTTC.

This clonotype was counted many times. The genes are TRBV19 and TRBJ1-5; D not resolved. The CDR3 loop spans 12 amino acids. V was clipped by 5 bases and J by 7 bases, with 9 bases between them. CDR1 is LNHDA, CDR2 SQIVND, per germline (reference sequence). CDR3 amino acids: CASSPFGQPQHF. CDR3 sequence (DNA): TGTGCCAGTAGTCCTTTTGGGCAGCCCCAGCATTTT.

The rearrangement uses TRBV7-6 and TRBJ1-1; the D gene is possibly TRBD1 (5 bases). This CDR3 has 13 amino acids. Germline V lookup: CDR1 SGHVS, CDR2 FNYEAQ. Trimming took 4 bases from V and 4 from J, leaving 10 bases between them. The CDR3 region is CASSSTGSTEAFF. The CDR3 DNA is TGTGCCAGCAGCTCTACAGGTAGCACTGAAGCTTTCTTT. Full variable domain (missing parts from reference TRBV7-6 and TRBJ1-1): GAGVSQSPRYKVTKRGQDVALRCDPISGHVSLYWYRQALGQGPEFLTYFNYEAQQDKSGLPNDRFSAERPEGSISTLTIQRTEQRDSAMYRCASSSTGSTEAFFGQGTRLTVV.

This clonotype showed up many times. The V gene is TRBV7-2, the J gene TRBJ2-1, with 10 positions matching TRBD2. CDR1 and CDR2 (germline): SGHTA, FQGNSA. The CDR3 spans 15 residues. Trimming took 5 bases from V and 2 from J; bases not matched to a gene: 3. CDR3 in amino acids: CASSRGTSAYNEQFF. CDR3 DNA sequence: TGTGCCAGCAGCAGAGGGACTAGCGCCTACAATGAGCAGTTCTTC. Drawing the rest from reference TRBV7-2 and TRBJ2-1, the complete variable domain is GAGVSQSPSNKVTEKGKDVELRCDPISGHTALYWYRQSLGQGLEFLIYFQGNSAPDKSGLPSDRFSAERTGGSVSTLTIQRTQQEDSAVYLCASSRGTSAYNEQFFGPGTRLTVL.

This clonotype was detected many times. The chain couples TRBV4-1 to TRBJ1-3; possibly TRBD1 for D (6 bases). Germline V gene sequence: CDR1 MGHRA, CDR2 YSYEKL. Between the trimmed V and J ends, which lost 1 base and 3 bases, there was a span of 7 bases. The CDR3 is 14 amino acids. CDR3 amino acids: CASSQARGGNTIYF. The CDR3, as DNA: TGCGCCAGCAGCCAAGCCAGGGGTGGAAACACCATATATTTT.

This clonotype was observed many times. V usage is TRBV7-2 and J usage is TRBJ1-5; D not certain. Per the germline V gene, CDR1 is SGHTA and CDR2 is FQGNSA. Trimming removed 5 bases at V and 0 bases at J, with 11 bases between. CDR3 length equals 15 residues. The CDR3 DNA sequence: TGTGCCAGCAGCATAAGTTCCATTAGCAATCAGCCCCAGCATTTT. This sequence encodes CASSISSISNQPQHF.